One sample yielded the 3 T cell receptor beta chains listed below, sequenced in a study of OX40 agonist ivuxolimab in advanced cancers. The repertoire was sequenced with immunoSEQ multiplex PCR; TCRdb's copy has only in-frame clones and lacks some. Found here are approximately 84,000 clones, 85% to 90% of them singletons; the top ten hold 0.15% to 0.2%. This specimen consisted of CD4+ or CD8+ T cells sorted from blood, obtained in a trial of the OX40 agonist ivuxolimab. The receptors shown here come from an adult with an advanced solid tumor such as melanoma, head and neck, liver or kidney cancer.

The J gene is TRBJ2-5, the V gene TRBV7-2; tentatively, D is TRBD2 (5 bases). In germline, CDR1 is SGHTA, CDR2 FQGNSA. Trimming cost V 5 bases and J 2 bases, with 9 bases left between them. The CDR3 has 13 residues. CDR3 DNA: TGTGCCAGCAGCCGTAGCGTTCAAGAGACCCAGTACTTC. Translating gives CASSRSVQETQYF.

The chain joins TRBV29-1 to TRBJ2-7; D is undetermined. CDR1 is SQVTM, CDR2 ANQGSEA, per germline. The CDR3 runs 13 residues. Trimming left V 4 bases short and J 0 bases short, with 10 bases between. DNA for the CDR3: TGCAGCGTTGTCGAGACATTCTCCTACGAGCAGTACTTC. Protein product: CSVVETFSYEQYF.

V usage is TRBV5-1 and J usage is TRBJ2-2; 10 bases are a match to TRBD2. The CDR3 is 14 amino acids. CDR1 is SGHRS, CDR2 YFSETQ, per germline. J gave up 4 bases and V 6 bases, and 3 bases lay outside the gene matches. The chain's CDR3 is CASKGLARTGELFF. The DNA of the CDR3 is TGCGCCAGCAAGGGACTAGCGCGCACCGGGGAGCTGTTTTTT.